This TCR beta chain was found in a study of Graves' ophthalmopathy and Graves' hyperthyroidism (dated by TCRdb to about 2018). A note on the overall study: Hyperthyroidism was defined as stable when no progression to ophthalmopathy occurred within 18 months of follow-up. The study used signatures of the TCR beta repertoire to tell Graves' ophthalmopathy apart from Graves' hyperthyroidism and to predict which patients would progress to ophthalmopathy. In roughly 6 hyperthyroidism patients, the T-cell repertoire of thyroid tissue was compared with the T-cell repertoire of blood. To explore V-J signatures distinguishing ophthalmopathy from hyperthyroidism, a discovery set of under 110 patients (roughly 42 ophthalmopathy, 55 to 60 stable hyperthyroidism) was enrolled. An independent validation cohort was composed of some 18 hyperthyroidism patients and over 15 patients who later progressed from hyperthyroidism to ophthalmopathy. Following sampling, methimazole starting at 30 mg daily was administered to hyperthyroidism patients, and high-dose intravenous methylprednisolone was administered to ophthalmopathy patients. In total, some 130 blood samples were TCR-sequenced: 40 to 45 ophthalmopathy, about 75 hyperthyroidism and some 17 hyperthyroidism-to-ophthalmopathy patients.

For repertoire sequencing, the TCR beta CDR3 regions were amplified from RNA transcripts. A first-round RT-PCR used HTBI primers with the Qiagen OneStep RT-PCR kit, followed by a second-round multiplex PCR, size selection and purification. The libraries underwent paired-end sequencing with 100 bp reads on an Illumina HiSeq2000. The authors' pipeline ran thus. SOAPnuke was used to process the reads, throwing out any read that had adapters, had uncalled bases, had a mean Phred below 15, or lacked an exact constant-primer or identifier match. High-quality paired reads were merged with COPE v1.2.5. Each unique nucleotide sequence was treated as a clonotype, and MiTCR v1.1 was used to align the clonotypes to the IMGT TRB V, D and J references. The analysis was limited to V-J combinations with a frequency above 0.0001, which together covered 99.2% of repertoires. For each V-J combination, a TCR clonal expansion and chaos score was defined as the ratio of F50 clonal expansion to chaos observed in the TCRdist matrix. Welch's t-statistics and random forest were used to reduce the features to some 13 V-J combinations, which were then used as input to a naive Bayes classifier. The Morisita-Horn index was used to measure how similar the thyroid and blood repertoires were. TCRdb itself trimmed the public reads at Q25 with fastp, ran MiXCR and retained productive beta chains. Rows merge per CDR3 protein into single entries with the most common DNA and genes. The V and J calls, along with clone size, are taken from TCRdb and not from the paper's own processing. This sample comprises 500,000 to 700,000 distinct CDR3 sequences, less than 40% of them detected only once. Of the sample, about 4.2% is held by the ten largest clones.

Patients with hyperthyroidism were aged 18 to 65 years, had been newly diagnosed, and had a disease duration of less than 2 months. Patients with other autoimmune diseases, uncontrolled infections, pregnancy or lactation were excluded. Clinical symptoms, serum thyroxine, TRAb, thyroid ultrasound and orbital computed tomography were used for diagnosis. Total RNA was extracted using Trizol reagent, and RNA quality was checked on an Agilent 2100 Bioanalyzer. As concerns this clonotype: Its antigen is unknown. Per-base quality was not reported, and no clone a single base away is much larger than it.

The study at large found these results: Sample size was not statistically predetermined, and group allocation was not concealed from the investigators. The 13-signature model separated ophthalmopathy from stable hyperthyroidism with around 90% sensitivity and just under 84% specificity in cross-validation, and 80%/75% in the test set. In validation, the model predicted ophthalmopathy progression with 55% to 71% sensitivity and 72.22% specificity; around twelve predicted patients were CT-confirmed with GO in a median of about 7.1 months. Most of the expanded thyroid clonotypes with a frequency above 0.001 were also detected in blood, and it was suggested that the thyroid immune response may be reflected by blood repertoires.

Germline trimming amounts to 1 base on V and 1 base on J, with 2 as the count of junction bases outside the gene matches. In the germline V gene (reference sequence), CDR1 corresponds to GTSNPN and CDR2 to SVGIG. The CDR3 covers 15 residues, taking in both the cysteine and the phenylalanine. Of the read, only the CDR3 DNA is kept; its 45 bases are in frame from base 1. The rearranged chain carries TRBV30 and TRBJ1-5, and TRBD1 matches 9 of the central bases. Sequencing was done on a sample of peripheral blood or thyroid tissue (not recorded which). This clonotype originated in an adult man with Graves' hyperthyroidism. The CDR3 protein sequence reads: CAWSGGQGSNQPQHF. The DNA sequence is TGTGCCTGGAGTGGGGGACAGGGAAGCAATCAGCCCCAGCATTTT.